One sample yielded the 20 T cell receptor beta chains listed below, sequenced in a study of OX40 agonist ivuxolimab in advanced cancers. Clones were read by immunoSEQ multiplex PCR, and TCRdb kept only the in-frame ones, dropping some. Among 40,000 to 55,000 clones, 88% were seen once, and the ten largest hold roughly 3.3%. The specimen was CD4+ or CD8+ T cells sorted from blood, collected in a trial of the OX40 agonist ivuxolimab. The receptors originated from an adult with an advanced solid tumor such as melanoma, head and neck, liver or kidney cancer.

The chain uses TRBV9 and TRBJ1-1; a possible D gene is TRBD1 (5 bases). Germline V gene sequence: CDR1 SGDLS, CDR2 YYNGEE. This CDR3 region has 18 residues. Trimming pared 0 bases from V and 1 base from J, leaving 19 bases between. The CDR3, as DNA: TGTGCCAGCAGCGTAGGGCCGGGACTCCACGTCGGGAACACTGAAGCTTTCTTT. Translating gives CASSVGPGLHVGNTEAFF.

This clone occurred once. The rearrangement joins TRBV28 to TRBJ2-1, with TRBD2 matching 12 bases. In germline, CDR1 is MDHEN, CDR2 SYDVKM. The CDR3 runs to 16 residues. J was trimmed by 6 bases and V by 6 bases; bases with no gene match: 9. The CDR3 region is CASRPRLAGEGNEQFF. For the CDR3, the DNA is TGTGCCAGCAGGCCCAGACTAGCGGGAGAGGGCAATGAGCAGTTCTTC.

J is TRBJ2-1 and V is TRBV7-3; 11 positions match TRBD2. CDR1 and CDR2 (germline): SGHTA, FQGTGA. Losses at the gene ends were 4 bases for V and 11 bases for J; bases not matched to a gene: 13. The CDR3 runs 16 residues. As DNA, the CDR3 is TGTGCCAGCAGCTCAGGGACGCAGACTAGCGGGAAACAGCAGTTCTTC. Translating gives CASSSGTQTSGKQQFF.

The rearrangement joins TRBV19 to TRBJ1-5; perhaps TRBD1 as D (5 bases). Germline loops: CDR1 LNHDA, CDR2 SQIVND (reference sequence). CDR3 length equals 13 residues. Trimming took 5 bases from V and 5 from J, leaving 10 bases between them. CDR3 in amino acids: CASSSTEHQPQHF. In nucleotides, the CDR3 is TGTGCCAGTAGTTCGACAGAGCATCAGCCCCAGCATTTT.

V is TRBV28 and J is TRBJ2-5; D is ambiguous. Germline V lookup: CDR1 MDHEN, CDR2 SYDVKM. The CDR3 runs 13 residues. V was pared by 2 bases and J by 3 bases, with 7 bases between. CDR3 nucleotide sequence: TGTGCCAGCAGTTTAGTCGGTGAAGAGACCCAGTACTTC. Translating gives CASSLVGEETQYF.

V and J are TRBV29-1 and TRBJ2-5; 7 bases line up with TRBD1. The CDR3 is 12 amino acids. Germline V gene data show CDR1 as SQVTM and CDR2 as ANQGSEA. V shed 4 bases, J shed 7 bases, and the junction held 6 bases outside the gene matches. The CDR3 protein is CSVGDSPGTQYF. CDR3 DNA: TGCAGCGTTGGGGACAGTCCGGGGACCCAGTACTTC. The full variable domain, with the rest looked up from reference TRBV29-1 and TRBJ2-5, is SAVISQKPSRDICQRGTSLTIQCQVDSQVTMMFWYRQQPGQSLTLIATANQGSEATYESGFVIDKFPISRPNLTFSTLTVSNMSPEDSSIYLCSVGDSPGTQYFGPGTRLLVL.

This clone was seen once. This chain connects TRBV6-6 to TRBJ1-5; D is ambiguous. Trimming left V 5 bases short and J 4 bases short, with 3 bases between. This CDR3 comprises 11 residues. Germline V gene sequence: CDR1 MNHNY, CDR2 SVGAGI (reference sequence). The CDR3, as DNA: TGTGCCAGCAGTCAAAATCAGCCCCAGCATTTT. Translated, it gives CASSQNQPQHF.

The V call is TRBV30, the J call TRBJ1-5; possibly TRBD1 for D (6 bases). Trimming took off 0 bases at V and 7 bases at J, with 10 bases between the two ends. Looked up from germline, CDR1 is GTSNPN and CDR2 is SVGIG (reference sequence). This CDR3 has 13 amino acids. The CDR3 protein is CAWSVQGRQPQHF. In nucleotides, the CDR3 is TGTGCCTGGAGTGTACAGGGAAGGCAGCCCCAGCATTTT. Filled out from reference TRBV30 and TRBJ1-5, the complete variable domain reads SQTIHQWPATLVQPVGSPLSLECTVEGTSNPNLYWYRQAAGRGLQLLFYSVGIGQISSEVPQNLSASRPQDRQFILSSKKLLLSDSGFYLCAWSVQGRQPQHFGDGTRLSIL.

The V and J genes are TRBV7-8 and TRBJ1-1; TRBD1 aligns across 7 bases. The junction had 13 bases not matched to a gene; V was cut back by 5 bases and J by 7 bases. The length of the CDR3 is 15 residues. Germline values: CDR1 SGHVS, CDR2 FQNEAQ. CDR3 amino acids: CASSPVRGQGGEAFF. In nucleotides, the CDR3 is TGTGCCAGCAGCCCAGTACGGGGCCAGGGGGGTGAAGCTTTCTTT.

This chain joins TRBV29-1 and TRBJ1-2; the match to TRBD1 covers 8 bases. The J segment lost 7 bases and the V segment lost 4 bases, leaving 8 bases of the junction unmatched. The CDR3 length is 13 residues. CDR1 and CDR2 from the germline V gene are SQVTM and ANQGSEA. DNA for the CDR3: TGCAGCGTTGGTTGGCAGGGGGCGGTTGGCTACACCTTC. Amino acids: CSVGWQGAVGYTF.

A single count supports this clone. The CDR3 DNA reads TGTGCCAGCAGCTTAGAAATGGGTGGCTACACCTTC. Translating it yields CASSLEMGGYTF. The gene calls are TRBV11-3 and TRBJ1-2; no reliable D call. CDR1 and CDR2 from the germline V gene are SGHNT and YENEEA. Trimming removed 0 bases from V and 7 bases from J, with 6 bases in between. This CDR3 has 12 residues.

This chain joins TRBV7-6 and TRBJ1-1, with D hard to call. CDR3 length equals 13 residues. Germline CDR1 is SGHVS and CDR2 is FNYEAQ. The V and J ends lost 3 bases and 3 bases respectively, with 8 bases between them. The CDR3 spells CASSFGEDTEAFF. The DNA of the CDR3 is TGTGCCAGCAGCTTCGGGGAGGACACTGAAGCTTTCTTT.

CDR3 DNA sequence: TGCGCCAGCAGCTTACGTCCTAGCGGGTCACGCACAGATACGCAGTATTTT. Amino acid sequence: CASSLRPSGSRTDTQYF. The rearrangement joins TRBV5-1 to TRBJ2-3; 8 positions match TRBD2. The V gene's germline CDR1 is SGHRS and CDR2 YFSETQ. J gave up 1 base and V 2 bases, and 9 bases lay outside the gene matches. CDR3 length: 17 amino acids.

The chain links TRBV4-1 to TRBJ1-4; D unresolved. The CDR3 covers 15 residues. The germline CDR1 and CDR2 sequences are MGHRA and YSYEKL. Trimming took off 0 bases at V and 3 bases at J, with 8 bases between the two ends. This chain's CDR3 is CASSQEWVPNEKLFF. In nucleotides, the CDR3 is TGCGCCAGCAGCCAAGAATGGGTCCCTAATGAAAAACTGTTTTTT.

This clone is a singleton in its sample. The chain has TRBV10-2 and TRBJ1-2, with 9 bases lining up with TRBD1. The J segment lost 8 bases and the V segment lost 3 bases, leaving 10 bases of the junction unmatched. CDR3 size: 15 residues. Germline V gene lookup returns CDR1 WSHSY and CDR2 SAAADI. The CDR3 DNA is TGCGCCAGCAGTGATCTTGGGACAGGGACGGAGGGCTACACCTTC. This gives the protein CASSDLGTGTEGYTF.

The chain couples TRBV7-2 to TRBJ1-3, with unresolved D. The CDR3 length is 16 residues. Germline V gives CDR1 SGHTA, CDR2 FQGNSA. Trimming left V 1 base short and J 0 bases short, with 10 bases between. Written as DNA, the CDR3 is TGTGCCAGCAGCTTAGGGCAAAGGAGCTCTGGAAACACCATATATTTT. As protein: CASSLGQRSSGNTIYF. Supplemented by reference TRBV7-2 and TRBJ1-3, the full variable domain reads GAGVSQSPSNKVTEKGKDVELRCDPISGHTALYWYRQSLGQGLEFLIYFQGNSAPDKSGLPSDRFSAERTGGSVSTLTIQRTQQEDSAVYLCASSLGQRSSGNTIYFGEGSWLTVV.

V and J are TRBV6-6 and TRBJ1-5; a weak D match, TRBD1 (6 bases). Per germline, CDR1 MNHNY and CDR2 SVGAGI (reference sequence). V lost 2 bases, J lost 9 bases, and 11 bases lay in between. This CDR3 has 13 residues. CDR3 residues: CASSYEGHRPQHF. In DNA, the CDR3 is TGTGCCAGCAGTTACGAGGGACATAGGCCCCAGCATTTT.

This clone has more than one count but fewer than ten. The chain combines TRBV7-2 with TRBJ1-3; D is ambiguous. Trimming left V 1 base short and J 1 base short, with 11 bases between. CDR1 is SGHTA, CDR2 FQGNSA, per germline. The CDR3 has 16 amino acids. Written as DNA, the CDR3 is TGTGCCAGCAGCTTAGGGGGTGTTATTTCTGGAAACACCATATATTTT. Its translation is CASSLGGVISGNTIYF. The whole variable domain, filled in from reference TRBV7-2 and TRBJ1-3, reads GAGVSQSPSNKVTEKGKDVELRCDPISGHTALYWYRQSLGQGLEFLIYFQGNSAPDKSGLPSDRFSAERTGGSVSTLTIQRTQQEDSAVYLCASSLGGVISGNTIYFGEGSWLTVV.

The V gene is TRBV7-5, the J gene TRBJ1-5; the table names TRBD1, a call not compared with the DNA. TRBV7-5 is annotated as a pseudogene. The CDR3 consists of 14 residues. The CDR3 DNA is TGTGTCAGAAGCTTACGACAGCGCAATCAGCCCCAGCATTTT. Translated: CVRSLRQRNQPQHF.

The chain couples TRBV6-1 to TRBJ2-7, with 9 bases lining up with TRBD2. The germline V gene has CDR1 MNHNS and CDR2 SASEGT. The CDR3 is 12 amino acids. As DNA, the CDR3 is TGTGTGTCGCGGGAGGGTTCCTACGAGCAGTACTTC. Protein product: CVSREGSYEQYF.